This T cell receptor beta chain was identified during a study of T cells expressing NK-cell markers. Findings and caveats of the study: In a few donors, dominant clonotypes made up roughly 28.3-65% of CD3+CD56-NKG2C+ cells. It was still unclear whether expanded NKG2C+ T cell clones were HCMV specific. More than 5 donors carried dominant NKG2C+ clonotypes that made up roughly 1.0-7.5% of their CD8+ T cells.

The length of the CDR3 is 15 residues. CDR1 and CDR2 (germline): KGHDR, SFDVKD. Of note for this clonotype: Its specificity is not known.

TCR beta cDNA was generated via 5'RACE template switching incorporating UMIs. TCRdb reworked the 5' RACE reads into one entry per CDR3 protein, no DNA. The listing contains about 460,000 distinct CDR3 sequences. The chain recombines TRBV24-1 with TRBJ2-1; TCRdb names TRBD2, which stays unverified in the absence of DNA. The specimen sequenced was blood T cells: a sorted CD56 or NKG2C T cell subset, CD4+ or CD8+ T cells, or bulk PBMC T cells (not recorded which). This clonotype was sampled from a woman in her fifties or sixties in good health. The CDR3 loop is CATSDLRASGKVQFF.